These 30 T cell receptor beta chains were all obtained from the same sample, sequenced in a study of T-cell reconstitution after alpha-beta-depleted transplantation in children. TCRbeta library preparation incorporated unique molecular identifiers. TCRdb re-called the PCR reads through MiXCR, storing one row per CDR3 protein. The top ten clones hold roughly 9.7% of a sample with a few hundred thousand distinct CDR3 sequences, around 20% of them seen once. The sample here was PBMCs, mostly from graft donor cells, taken 180 days after TCRalphabeta/CD19-depleted stem cell transplant. The receptor source for this set is a male patient between 5 and 17 years old who had a stem cell transplant for acute lymphoblastic leukemia, so the T cells may come from the graft donor.

This clonotype was recorded a few times. The chain carries TRBV4-1 and TRBJ2-7; 9 positions agree with TRBD1. The CDR3 has 14 amino acids. Trimming removed 3 bases from V and 3 bases from J; junction bases left unmatched: 3. Germline lookup yields CDR1 MGHRA and CDR2 YSYEKL. This CDR3 reads CASSQGQGHYEQYF. CDR3 sequence (DNA): TGCGCCAGCAGCCAGGGACAGGGACACTACGAGCAGTACTTC.

This clonotype came up a few times. The genes are TRBV11-2 and TRBJ2-3, with a weak D call TRBD1 (7 bases). Germline V lookup: CDR1 SGHAT, CDR2 FQNNGV. This CDR3 comprises 20 residues. With 5 bases removed from V and 6 bases from J, the gap between germline ends came to 33 bases. The CDR3 DNA reads as TGTGCCAGCAGCGTCATCGGGGGTGGAGTCCGGCAGGGGGTTAGGGATACGCAGTATTTT. Encoded protein: CASSVIGGGVRQGVRDTQYF. The variable domain in full, completed from reference TRBV11-2 and TRBJ2-3, reads EAGVAQSPRYKIIEKRQSVAFWCNPISGHATLYWYQQILGQGPKLLIQFQNNGVVDDSQLPKDRFSAERLKGVDSTLKIQPAKLEDSAVYLCASSVIGGGVRQGVRDTQYFGPGTRLTVL.

The rearrangement joins TRBV12-3 or TRBV12-4 to TRBJ2-5, with a tentative D call TRBD1 (6 bases). The V end lost 6 bases, the J end lost 2 bases, and 10 bases lay between the germline ends. The CDR3 runs to 13 residues. The CDR3 loop reads CASRPGQQETQYF. The CDR3, as DNA: TGTGCCAGCAGGCCCGGACAGCAAGAGACCCAGTACTTC.

The chain joins TRBV6-1 to TRBJ1-5; perhaps TRBD1 as D (6 bases). Per germline, CDR1 MNHNS and CDR2 SASEGT. Between the trimmed V and J ends, which lost 6 bases and 5 bases, there was a span of 14 bases. This CDR3 region has 14 residues. The CDR3 DNA is TGTGCCAGCAGGCCCCAGGGGAGGGATCAGCCCCAGCATTTT. Protein sequence: CASRPQGRDQPQHF.

This chain connects TRBV24-1 to TRBJ1-2, with 10 bases that match TRBD1. This CDR3 has 15 residues. V shed 3 bases, J shed 8 bases, and the junction held 8 bases outside the gene matches. CDR1 and CDR2 from the germline V gene are KGHDR and SFDVKD. The CDR3 DNA follows: TGTGCCACCAGTGATGATCGGACAGGGGGTTTGGGCTACACCTTC. Its protein is CATSDDRTGGLGYTF.

This chain joins TRBV19 and TRBJ1-1; D is undetermined. Germline V gene lookup returns CDR1 LNHDA and CDR2 SQIVND (reference sequence). Trimming pared 2 bases from V and 5 bases from J, leaving 3 bases between. The CDR3 is made up of 11 amino acids. The CDR3 DNA is TGTGCCAGTAGTATATGGACTGAAGCTTTCTTT. This translates into CASSIWTEAFF. The variable domain in full, completed from reference TRBV19 and TRBJ1-1, reads DGGITQSPKYLFRKEGQNVTLSCEQNLNHDAMYWYRQDPGQGLRLIYYSQIVNDFQKGDIAEGYSVSREKKESFPLTVTSAQKNPTAFYLCASSIWTEAFFGQGTRLTVV.

The chain couples TRBV6-5 to TRBJ1-4, with TRBD1 matching 7 bases. Germline values: CDR1 MNHEY, CDR2 SVGAGI. V dropped 4 bases and J dropped 7; count of bases not matched to a gene: 12. The CDR3 contains 16 residues. CDR3 DNA: TGTGCCAGCAGTTCCCGACAGAGGGGGCGCGGTGAAAAACTGTTTTTT. Its protein product is CASSSRQRGRGEKLFF.

This clonotype was recorded a few times. The rearrangement links TRBV28 to TRBJ1-5; D remains unclear. V lost 5 bases and J lost 0, with 8 bases in between. Germline V gene data show CDR1 as MDHEN and CDR2 as SYDVKM. CDR3 length: 14 amino acids. The CDR3 reads CASSPRPSNQPQHF. DNA for the CDR3: TGTGCCAGCAGTCCCCGACCTAGCAATCAGCCCCAGCATTTT.

This clonotype was detected a few times. This chain connects TRBV5-1 to TRBJ1-2; D gene ambiguous. The CDR3 loop spans 11 amino acids. The germline gives CDR1 SGHRS, CDR2 YFSETQ. With 3 bases removed from V and 7 bases from J, the gap between germline ends came to 7 bases. The DNA of the CDR3 is TGCGCCAGCAGCTCGGGAGCTGGCTACACCTTC. As protein: CASSSGAGYTF.

This clonotype came up a few times. The gene calls are TRBV19 and TRBJ2-2; D unclear. Trimming took 5 bases from V and 5 from J, leaving 15 bases between them. The CDR3 covers 15 residues. The germline CDR1 and CDR2 sequences are LNHDA and SQIVND (reference sequence). Here the CDR3 DNA reads TGTGCCAGTAGTCCCCTTGTGCCGAGAACCGGGGAGCTGTTTTTT. It translates to CASSPLVPRTGELFF.

The CDR3 bases are TGTGCCAGCAGCTCCTACTTCACCGGGGAGCTGTTTTTT. It specifies CASSSYFTGELFF. The chain recombines TRBV3-1 with TRBJ2-2; D uncertain. V lost 5 bases and J 4 bases, leaving 8 bases between the germline ends. This CDR3 comprises 13 residues. Germline CDR1 and CDR2: LGHDT and YNNKEL (reference sequence).

This clonotype occurred a few times. The chain recombines TRBV7-7 with TRBJ2-3, with 16 positions matching TRBD2. CDR1 is SSHAT and CDR2 is FNYEAQ in the germline V gene (reference sequence). J was trimmed by 4 bases and V by 5 bases; bases with no gene match: 6. CDR3 length: 17 amino acids. The CDR3 spells CASSDGTSGRASDTQYF. For the CDR3, the DNA is TGTGCCAGCAGCGATGGGACTAGCGGGAGGGCCTCAGATACGCAGTATTTT.

This clonotype appeared a few times. The chain combines TRBV3-1 with TRBJ2-5; the D gene is possibly TRBD1 (5 bases). Deletions cut 4 bases from V and 5 bases from J, with 11 bases between. Per the germline V gene, CDR1 is LGHDT and CDR2 is YNNKEL (reference sequence). CDR3 length: 13 residues. CDR3 coding DNA: TGTGCCAGCAGCCCATCCCACAGGGAGACCCAGTACTTC. Translated, it gives CASSPSHRETQYF.

This chain joins TRBV20-1 and TRBJ2-3; 9 nucleotides match TRBD2. Germline CDR1 DFQATT, CDR2 SNEGSKA (reference sequence). This CDR3 has 15 residues. Trimming removed 6 bases from V and 6 bases from J; junction bases left unmatched: 13. The CDR3 here is CSAPPREGGTDTQYF. The CDR3 nucleotides are TGCAGTGCCCCACCGCGGGAGGGCGGGACGGATACGCAGTATTTT.

The gene calls are TRBV5-4 and TRBJ2-2, with D possibly being TRBD1 or TRBD2 (5 bases each). Germline lookup yields CDR1 SGHNT and CDR2 YYREEE (reference sequence). Trimming pared 0 bases from V and 6 bases from J, leaving 9 bases between. This CDR3 has 14 amino acids. The CDR3 DNA reads TGTGCCAGCAGCTTGGCGGGGCCGTCCGGGGAGCTGTTTTTT. Protein sequence: CASSLAGPSGELFF.

Only a few counts were recorded for this clonotype. The chain is built from TRBV7-9 and TRBJ2-7, with D possibly TRBD1 on 5 matching bases. Germline V gene data show CDR1 as SEHNR and CDR2 as FQNEAQ (reference sequence). This CDR3 is 14 amino acids long. V was trimmed by 1 base and J by 5 bases, leaving 12 bases between them. The DNA for the CDR3 is TGTGCCAGCAGCTTAGGAGGCAGGGCCCACGAGCAGTACTTC. Residues: CASSLGGRAHEQYF. Full variable domain (missing parts from reference TRBV7-9 and TRBJ2-7): DTGVSQNPRHKITKRGQNVTFRCDPISEHNRLYWYRQTLGQGPEFLTYFQNEAQLEKSRLLSDRFSAERPKGSFSTLEIQRTEQGDSAMYLCASSLGGRAHEQYFGPGTRLTVT.

The CDR3 coding sequence is TGTGCCAGCAGAATTAGCGGGAGGGCCTATCGGCAGTACTTC. Translated: CASRISGRAYRQYF. The V gene is TRBV6-1, the J gene TRBJ2-7; TRBD2 aligns across 11 bases. Germline CDR1 reads MNHNS; CDR2 reads SASEGT. Unmatched junction bases numbered 10, after V lost 6 bases and J lost 9 bases. The CDR3 is 14 amino acids.

The chain recombines TRBV12-3 or TRBV12-4 with TRBJ2-1; 13 nucleotides match TRBD2. The CDR3 is 18 residues long. Trimming took 6 bases from V and 6 from J; bases not matched to a gene: 14. As DNA, the CDR3 is TGTGCCAGCAGCCTTCGAAATGGACTAGCGGGAGATAGCAATGAGCAGTTCTTC. Translation: CASSLRNGLAGDSNEQFF.

This clonotype was found a few times. This sequence joins TRBV5-1 and TRBJ1-2; TRBD1 matches at 7 bases. J was trimmed by 6 bases and V by 0 bases; bases with no gene match: 8. The CDR3 is 15 residues long. In germline, CDR1 is SGHRS, CDR2 YFSETQ. CDR3 residues: CASSLGPQGNHGYTF. CDR3 DNA sequence: TGCGCCAGCAGCTTGGGCCCACAGGGGAATCATGGCTACACCTTC.

J is TRBJ2-1 and V is TRBV6-5; TRBD1 agrees at 8 bases. The V segment lost 8 bases and the J segment 8 bases; nucleotides outside the gene matches: 8. The CDR3 extends over 13 amino acids. CDR1 is MNHEY and CDR2 is SVGAGI in the germline V gene. This CDR3 is CASLDRGTHEQFF. The CDR3 DNA reads as TGTGCCAGCCTCGACAGGGGTACACATGAGCAGTTCTTC.

V usage is TRBV20-1 and J usage is TRBJ2-3; D perhaps matches TRBD2 (6 bases). Per germline, CDR1 DFQATT and CDR2 SNEGSKA (reference sequence). The CDR3 loop spans 16 amino acids. V lost 0 bases to trimming and J lost 2 bases, with 15 bases between them. The CDR3 nucleotides read TGCAGTGCTAGAGAGTGGGGGGTCCGGGCCACAGATACGCAGTATTTT. It codes for CSAREWGVRATDTQYF.

There are a few counts of this clonotype. V is TRBV9 and J is TRBJ2-6, with 7 nucleotides matching TRBD2. This CDR3 is 18 amino acids long. The germline CDR1 and CDR2 sequences are SGDLS and YYNGEE. Germline trimming cut 0 bases from V and 4 bases from J; bases unmatched to any gene: 10. The DNA of the CDR3 is TGTGCCAGCAGCGTAGCTACGGGGAGGGCGGCCGGGGCCAACGTCCTGACTTTC. Encoded protein: CASSVATGRAAGANVLTF.

This chain joins TRBV7-3 and TRBJ2-1, with 9 bases that match TRBD2. The CDR3 has 16 amino acids. Germline V gene sequence: CDR1 SGHTA, CDR2 FQGTGA. V trimming: 1 base; J trimming: 10 bases; junction bases outside the gene matches: 11. The CDR3 bases are TGTGCCAGCAGCTTAATTTGGCGGGAGGGCCGAGGGGAGCAGTTCTTC. Encoded protein: CASSLIWREGRGEQFF.

CDR3 sequence reads: CASSESGFGQLNEKLFF. The DNA for the CDR3 is TGTGCCAGCAGTGAATCAGGGTTTGGGCAGCTTAATGAAAAACTGTTTTTT. The chain is built from TRBV25-1 and TRBJ1-4, with a tentative D call TRBD1 (5 bases). From germline, CDR1 is MGHDK and CDR2 SYGVNS. V was clipped by 1 base and J by 4 bases, with 16 bases between them. The CDR3 consists of 17 residues.

This clonotype has ten or more counts. The chain uses TRBV12-3 or TRBV12-4 and TRBJ2-7; D is ambiguous. The V and J ends lost 0 bases and 0 bases respectively, with 3 bases between them. The CDR3 length is 13 residues. The CDR3 DNA sequence: TGTGCCAGCAGTTTAGCGTCCTCCTACGAGCAGTACTTC. The encoded protein is CASSLASSYEQYF.

The rearrangement links TRBV12-5 to TRBJ1-2; no reliable D call. Trimming took off 4 bases at V and 4 bases at J, with 7 bases between the two ends. Germline loops: CDR1 LGHNT, CDR2 FRNRAP. The CDR3 totals 12 residues. The CDR3 is CASGSIFYGYTF. The CDR3 DNA reads as TGTGCTAGTGGTTCAATCTTCTATGGCTACACCTTC.

The genes are TRBV5-1 and TRBJ2-5; D remains unclear. V lost 8 bases to trimming and J lost 3 bases, with 11 bases between them. This CDR3 is 12 amino acids long. Germline assignment: CDR1 SGHRS and CDR2 YFSETQ. Here the CDR3 reads CASRPAEETQYF. The CDR3, as DNA: TGCGCCAGTCGGCCGGCCGAAGAGACCCAGTACTTC. Based on the CDR3 plus reference TRBV5-1 and TRBJ2-5, the full variable domain is KAGVTQTPRYLIKTRGQQVTLSCSPISGHRSVSWYQQTPGQGLQFLFEYFSETQRNKGNFPGRFSGRQFSNSRSEMNVSTLELGDSALYLCASRPAEETQYFGPGTRLLVL.

Only a few counts were recorded for this clonotype. The chain employs TRBV24-1 and TRBJ2-5; D possibly uses TRBD1 or TRBD2 (7 bases each). Trimming stripped 3 bases from V and 7 bases from J, with 17 bases between. CDR1 KGHDR and CDR2 SFDVKD come from the germline V gene. This CDR3 is built from 15 residues. The CDR3 spells CATSDPAGGGGTQYF. The DNA for the CDR3 is TGTGCCACCAGTGATCCTGCAGGGGGGGGAGGGACCCAGTACTTC.

This sequence joins TRBV7-9 and TRBJ2-7; 9 nucleotides align to TRBD1. The junction had 5 bases not matched to a gene; V was cut back by 1 base and J by 1 base. Germline-derived CDR1 and CDR2 are SEHNR and FQNEAQ (reference sequence). CDR3 length: 16 amino acids. CDR3 in DNA: TGTGCCAGCAGCTTAGGGGAGGACAGGGGATCCTACGAGCAGTACTTC. It translates to CASSLGEDRGSYEQYF.

This clonotype was picked up a small number of times. The chain carries TRBV11-2 and TRBJ2-1; 9 bases are a match to TRBD1. Germline lookup yields CDR1 SGHAT and CDR2 FQNNGV. CDR3 length: 20 amino acids. J lost 3 bases, V lost 3 bases, and 18 bases had no gene match. For the CDR3, the DNA is TGTGCCAGCAGCTTCGGACGGGACAGGGTATCGCGGAAGATCTACAATGAGCAGTTCTTC. Amino acids: CASSFGRDRVSRKIYNEQFF.